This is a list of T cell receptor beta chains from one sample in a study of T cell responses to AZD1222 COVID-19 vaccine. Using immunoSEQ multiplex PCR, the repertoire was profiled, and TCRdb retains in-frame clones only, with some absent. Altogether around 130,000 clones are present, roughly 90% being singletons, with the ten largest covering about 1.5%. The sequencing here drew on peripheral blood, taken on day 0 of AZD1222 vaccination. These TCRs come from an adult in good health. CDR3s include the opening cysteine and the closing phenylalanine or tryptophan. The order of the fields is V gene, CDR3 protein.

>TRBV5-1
CASSLRLGTGDTGELFF
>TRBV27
CAASPGTSGGVGTQYF
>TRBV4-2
CASSLQVSYNEQFF
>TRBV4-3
CASSQARTGGGYGYTF
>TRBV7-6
CASSPRIGQLANYGYTF
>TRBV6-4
CASSARTGGYGEQFF
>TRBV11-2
CASSLEWRGGTDTQYF
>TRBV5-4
CASSFNMDQPQHF
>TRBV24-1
CATSGALAPQYF
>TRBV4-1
CASSQFSWETQYF